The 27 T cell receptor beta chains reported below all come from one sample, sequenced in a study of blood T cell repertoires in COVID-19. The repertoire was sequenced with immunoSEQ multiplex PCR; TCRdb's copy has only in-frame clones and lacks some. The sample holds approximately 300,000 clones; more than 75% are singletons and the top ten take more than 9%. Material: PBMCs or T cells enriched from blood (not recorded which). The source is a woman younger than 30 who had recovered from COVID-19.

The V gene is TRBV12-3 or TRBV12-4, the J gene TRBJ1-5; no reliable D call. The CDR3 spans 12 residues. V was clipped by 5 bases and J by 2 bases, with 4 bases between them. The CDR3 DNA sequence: TGTGCCAGCAGTCTCGGCAATCAGCCCCAGCATTTT. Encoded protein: CASSLGNQPQHF.

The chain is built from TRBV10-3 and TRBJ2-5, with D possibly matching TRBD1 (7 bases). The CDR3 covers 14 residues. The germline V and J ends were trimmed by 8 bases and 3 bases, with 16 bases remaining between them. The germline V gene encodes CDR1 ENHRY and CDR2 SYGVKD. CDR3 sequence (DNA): TGTGCCATCGGATCGACAGGGAGGAAAGAGACCCAGTACTTC. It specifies CAIGSTGRKETQYF.

The CDR3: CASSYRQGGSYEQYF. CDR3 bases: TGTGCCAGCAGCTACCGACAGGGGGGTTCCTACGAGCAGTACTTC. The chain combines TRBV7-8 with TRBJ2-7; TRBD1 matches 9 bases. V lost 4 bases and J lost 1; bases outside the gene matches: 5. Germline values: CDR1 SGHVS, CDR2 FQNEAQ. This CDR3 region has 15 residues.

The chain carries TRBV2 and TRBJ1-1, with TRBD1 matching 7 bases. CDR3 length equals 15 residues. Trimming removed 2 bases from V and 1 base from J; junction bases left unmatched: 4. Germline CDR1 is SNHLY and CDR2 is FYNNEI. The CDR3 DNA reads TGTGCCAGCAGTGAATCGGGACAGAGGAACACTGAAGCTTTCTTT. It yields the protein CASSESGQRNTEAFF.

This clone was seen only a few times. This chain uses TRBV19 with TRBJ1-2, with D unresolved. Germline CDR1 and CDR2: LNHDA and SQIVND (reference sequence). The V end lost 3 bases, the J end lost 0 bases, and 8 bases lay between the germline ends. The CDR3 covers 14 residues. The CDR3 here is CASSIASSNYGYTF. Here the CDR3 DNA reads TGTGCCAGTAGTATTGCCAGTTCTAACTATGGCTACACCTTC. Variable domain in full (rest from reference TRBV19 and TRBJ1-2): DGGITQSPKYLFRKEGQNVTLSCEQNLNHDAMYWYRQDPGQGLRLIYYSQIVNDFQKGDIAEGYSVSREKKESFPLTVTSAQKNPTAFYLCASSIASSNYGYTFGSGTRLTVV.

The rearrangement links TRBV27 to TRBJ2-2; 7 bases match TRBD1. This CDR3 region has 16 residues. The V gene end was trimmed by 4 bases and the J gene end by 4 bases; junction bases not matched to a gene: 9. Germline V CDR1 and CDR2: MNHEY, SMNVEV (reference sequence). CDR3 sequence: CASSSSGQILTGELFF. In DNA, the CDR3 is TGTGCCAGCAGTTCCTCGGGACAGATTCTCACCGGGGAGCTGTTTTTT.

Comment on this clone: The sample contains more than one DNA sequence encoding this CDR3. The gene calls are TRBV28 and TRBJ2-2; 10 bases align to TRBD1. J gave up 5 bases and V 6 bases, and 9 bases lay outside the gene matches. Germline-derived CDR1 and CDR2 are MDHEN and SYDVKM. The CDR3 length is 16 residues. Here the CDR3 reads CASRPTGTGVTGELFF. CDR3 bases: TGTGCCAGCAGACCAACCGGGACAGGGGTTACCGGGGAGCTGTTTTTT.

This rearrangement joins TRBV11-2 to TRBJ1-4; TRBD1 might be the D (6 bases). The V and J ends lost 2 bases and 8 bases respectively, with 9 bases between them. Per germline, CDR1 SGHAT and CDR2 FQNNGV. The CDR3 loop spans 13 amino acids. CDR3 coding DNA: TGTGCCAGCAGCTTATACAGGGAGGAAAAACTGTTTTTT. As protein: CASSLYREEKLFF.

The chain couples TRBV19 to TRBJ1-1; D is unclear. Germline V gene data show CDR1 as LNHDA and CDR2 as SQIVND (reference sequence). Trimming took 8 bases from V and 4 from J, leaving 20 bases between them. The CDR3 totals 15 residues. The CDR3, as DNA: TGTGCCAGTCAGTACAGTCTCAATTTCCTCACTGAAGCTTTCTTT. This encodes CASQYSLNFLTEAFF.

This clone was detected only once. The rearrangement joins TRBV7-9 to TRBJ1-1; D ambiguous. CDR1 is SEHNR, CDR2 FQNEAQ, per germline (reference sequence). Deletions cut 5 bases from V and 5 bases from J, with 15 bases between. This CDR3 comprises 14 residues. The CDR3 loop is CASSEYQQATEAFF. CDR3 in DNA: TGTGCCAGCAGCGAATATCAGCAGGCAACTGAAGCTTTCTTT.

The DNA for the CDR3 is TGTGCCAGCAGTGTTGGACAGGGGGCATCAGAAGCTTTCTTT. It codes for CASSVGQGASEAFF. The J gene is TRBJ1-1, the V gene TRBV2; 11 nucleotides agree with TRBD1. The length of the CDR3 is 14 residues. The V and J ends lost 4 bases and 8 bases, in that order; junction bases with no gene match: 6. Looked up from germline, CDR1 is SNHLY and CDR2 is FYNNEI.

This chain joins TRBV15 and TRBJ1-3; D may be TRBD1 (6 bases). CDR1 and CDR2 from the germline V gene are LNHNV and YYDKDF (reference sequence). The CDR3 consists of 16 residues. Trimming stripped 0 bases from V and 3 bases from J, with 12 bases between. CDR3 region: CATSREGQLGGNTIYF. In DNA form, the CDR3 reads TGTGCCACCAGCAGAGAAGGACAGCTTGGTGGAAACACCATATATTTT.

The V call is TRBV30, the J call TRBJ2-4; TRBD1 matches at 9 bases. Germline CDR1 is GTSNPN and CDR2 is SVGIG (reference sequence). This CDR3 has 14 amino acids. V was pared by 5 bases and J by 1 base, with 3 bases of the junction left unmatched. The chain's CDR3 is CAWDRGVAKNIQYF. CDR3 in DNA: TGTGCCTGGGACAGGGGGGTGGCCAAAAACATTCAGTACTTC.

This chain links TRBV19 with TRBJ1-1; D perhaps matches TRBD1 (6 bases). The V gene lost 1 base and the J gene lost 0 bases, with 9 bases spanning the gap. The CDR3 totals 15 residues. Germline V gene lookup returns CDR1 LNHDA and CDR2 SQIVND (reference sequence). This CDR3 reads CASSIVGQLNTEAFF. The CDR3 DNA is TGTGCCAGTAGTATAGTGGGACAACTGAACACTGAAGCTTTCTTT.

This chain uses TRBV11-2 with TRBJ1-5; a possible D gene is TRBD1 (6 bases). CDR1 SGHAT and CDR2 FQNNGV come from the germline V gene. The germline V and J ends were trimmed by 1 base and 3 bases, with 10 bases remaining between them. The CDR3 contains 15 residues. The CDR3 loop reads CASSLGTDHNQPQHF. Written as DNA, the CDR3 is TGTGCCAGCAGCTTAGGGACAGACCACAATCAGCCCCAGCATTTT.

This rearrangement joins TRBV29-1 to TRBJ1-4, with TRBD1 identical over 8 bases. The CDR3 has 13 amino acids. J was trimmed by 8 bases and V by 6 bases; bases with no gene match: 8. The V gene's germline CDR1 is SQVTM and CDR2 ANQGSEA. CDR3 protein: CSVLRQGHEKLFF. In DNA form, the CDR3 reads TGCAGCGTCCTCAGACAGGGGCACGAAAAACTGTTTTTT.

The CDR3 coding sequence is TGTGCCAGCACCTCTCTGGGGGGGGGCACTGAAGCTTTCTTT. Amino acid sequence: CASTSLGGGTEAFF. The rearrangement joins TRBV3-1 (or the pseudogene TRBV3-2) to TRBJ1-1; D is perhaps TRBD1 (5 bases). This CDR3 comprises 14 residues. V lost 7 bases, J lost 4 bases, and 16 bases lay in between. Germline V gene sequence: CDR1 LGHDT, CDR2 YNNKEL (reference sequence).

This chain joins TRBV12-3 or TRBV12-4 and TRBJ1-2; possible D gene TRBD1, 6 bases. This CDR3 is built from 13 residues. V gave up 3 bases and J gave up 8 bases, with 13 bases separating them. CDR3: CASSLYRVDGYTF. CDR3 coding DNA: TGTGCCAGCAGTTTGTACAGGGTTGACGGCTACACCTTC.

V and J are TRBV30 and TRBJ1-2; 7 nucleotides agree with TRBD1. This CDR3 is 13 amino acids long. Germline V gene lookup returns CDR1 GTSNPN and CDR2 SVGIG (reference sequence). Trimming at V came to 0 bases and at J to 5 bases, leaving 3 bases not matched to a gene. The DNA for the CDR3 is TGTGCCTGGAGTGTCAGGGGGAGATATGGCTACACCTTC. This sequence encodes CAWSVRGRYGYTF.

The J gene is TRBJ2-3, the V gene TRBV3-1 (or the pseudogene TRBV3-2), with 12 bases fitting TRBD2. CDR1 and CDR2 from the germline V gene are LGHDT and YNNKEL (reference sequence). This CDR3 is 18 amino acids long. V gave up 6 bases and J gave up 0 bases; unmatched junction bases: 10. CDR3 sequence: CASRPASGGAVSTDTQYF. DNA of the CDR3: TGTGCCAGCAGGCCCGCTAGCGGGGGGGCCGTTAGCACAGATACGCAGTATTTT.

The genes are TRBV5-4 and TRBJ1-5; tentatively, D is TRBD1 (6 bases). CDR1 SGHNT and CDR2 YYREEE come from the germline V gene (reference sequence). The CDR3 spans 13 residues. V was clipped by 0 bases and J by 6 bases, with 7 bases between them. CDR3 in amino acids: CASSLEGGQPQHF. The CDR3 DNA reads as TGTGCCAGCAGCTTGGAAGGGGGTCAGCCCCAGCATTTT.

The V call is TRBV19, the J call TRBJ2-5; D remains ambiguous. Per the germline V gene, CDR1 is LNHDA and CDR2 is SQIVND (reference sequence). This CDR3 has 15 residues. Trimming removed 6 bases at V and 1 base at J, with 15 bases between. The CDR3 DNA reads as TGTGCCAGTAGACCGCAGGCGCAGGTCCAAGAGACCCAGTACTTC. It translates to CASRPQAQVQETQYF.

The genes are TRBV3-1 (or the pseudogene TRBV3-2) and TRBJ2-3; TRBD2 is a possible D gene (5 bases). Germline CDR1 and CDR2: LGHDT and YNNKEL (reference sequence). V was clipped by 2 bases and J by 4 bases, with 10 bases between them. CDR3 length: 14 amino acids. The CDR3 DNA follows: TGTGCCAGCAGCCAACAAGCGGCGGCAGATACGCAGTATTTT. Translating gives CASSQQAAADTQYF.

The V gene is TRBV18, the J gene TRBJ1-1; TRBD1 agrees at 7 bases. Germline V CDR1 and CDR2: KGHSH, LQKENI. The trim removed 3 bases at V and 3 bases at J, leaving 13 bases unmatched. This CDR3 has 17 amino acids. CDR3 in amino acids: CASSPNRGSTGDTEAFF. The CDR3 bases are TGTGCCAGCTCACCGAACAGGGGAAGTACTGGGGACACTGAAGCTTTCTTT.

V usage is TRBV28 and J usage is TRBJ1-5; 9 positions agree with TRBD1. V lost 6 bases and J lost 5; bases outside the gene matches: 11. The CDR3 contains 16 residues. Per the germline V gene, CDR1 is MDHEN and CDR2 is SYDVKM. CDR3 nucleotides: TGTGCCAGCAGCCGGGACAGGGTTATTTTTTATCAGCCCCAGCATTTT. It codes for CASSRDRVIFYQPQHF.

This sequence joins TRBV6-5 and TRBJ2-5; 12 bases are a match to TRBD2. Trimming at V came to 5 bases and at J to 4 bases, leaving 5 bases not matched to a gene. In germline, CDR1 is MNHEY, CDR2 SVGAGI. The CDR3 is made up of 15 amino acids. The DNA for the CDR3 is TGTGCCAGCAGTCCTCCGGGACTAGCGGGAGAGACCCAGTACTTC. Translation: CASSPPGLAGETQYF.

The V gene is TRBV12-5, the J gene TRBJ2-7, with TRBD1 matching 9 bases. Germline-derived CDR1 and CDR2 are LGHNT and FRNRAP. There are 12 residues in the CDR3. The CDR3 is CASGTGSYEQYF. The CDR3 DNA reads TGTGCCTCCGGGACAGGGTCCTACGAGCAGTACTTC.